This TCR beta chain is drawn from a study of brain T cells in children with intractable seizures (dated by TCRdb to 2020 to 2023). With regard to the full study: Resected brain tissue from about 50 pediatric epilepsy surgery cases was first screened for immune gene transcripts using a NanoString immunology panel. Of the roughly twelve selected surgery cases, pre-surgery blood was also sequenced for eight, so four had brain tissue only.

Comments on this clone: Its recognized antigen is unknown. No quality values exist for individual bases; no much larger clone is one base distant.

On the study overall, not on this receptor specifically: Sequencing depth differed between pre- and post-surgery blood, so clones missing from the pre-surgery sample may reflect undersampling. Viral specificity was inferred only from CDR3 sequence similarity, and patients' HCMV serostatus was unknown.

The immunoSEQ assay was used to generate TCR beta chain sequences from genomic DNA. Per the original workflow: Any CDR3 sequence that did not begin with the conserved framework cysteine at position 104 was removed by hand. To get clonality, the normalized Shannon's Diversity Index was subtracted from one, giving values from 0 (maximal diversity) to 1 (oligoclonal). Chi-squared comparison-of-proportions tests assessed whether the same CDR3 differed in frequency between samples, such as brain versus blood. Public clonotypes were found through immuneACCESS searches, while the VDJdb browser was used to judge similarity to known antiviral clonotypes. The table was pulled from immuneACCESS by TCRdb, which kept in-frame rearrangements only. Such tables lose some clones; where checked, under half of the loss comes from unresolved V genes, and the rest has no known cause. D and trimming were read from the DNA, whereas the V and J calls and clone size are those reported in that table. This sample is represented by about 340,000 clones; approximately 93% of them were singletons. Jointly, the top ten make up around 6% of the sample.

The sample's time point label, decoded: blood from clinic visit 5 months post-surgery; TSC patient then seizure free. The surgery cases with the highest brain T cell transcript signatures were chosen for TCR beta chain sequencing of brain tissue, and also of blood when blood was available. Patients had been treated with at least one anti-epileptic drug before surgery. TCR-sequenced patients were children with drug-resistant epilepsy due to tuberous sclerosis complex, focal cortical dysplasia, Rasmussen encephalitis or hemimegalencephaly. Bulk genomic DNA was isolated from unsorted brain tissue and whole blood using the Monarch genomic DNA purification kit. The V and J ends are trimmed by 3 bases and 7 bases, leaving 5 bases between them. The CDR3 starts with the cysteine, ends with the phenylalanine, and has 11 residues. Kept here is only the CDR3 DNA, which spans 33 bases and is read in frame from base 1. From the germline V gene, CDR1 is SGDLS and CDR2 is YYNGEE.

The chain was built from TRBV9 and TRBJ2-1; the D gene cannot be resolved reliably. Sequencing used peripheral blood, obtained more than 4 months after surgery. This TCR was recovered from a boy under three years old with tuberous sclerosis and intractable seizures. The DNA sequence reads TGTGCCAGCAGCGGAACAAATGAGCAGTTCTTC. Translated, this is CASSGTNEQFF. When the CDR3 is completed using the reference TRBV9 and TRBJ2-1 genes on either side, the full variable domain is DSGVTQTPKHLITATGQRVTLRCSPRSGDLSVYWYQQSLDQGLQFLIQYYNGEERAKGNILERFSAQQFPDLHSELNLSSLELGDSALYFCASSGTNEQFFGPGTRLTVL.